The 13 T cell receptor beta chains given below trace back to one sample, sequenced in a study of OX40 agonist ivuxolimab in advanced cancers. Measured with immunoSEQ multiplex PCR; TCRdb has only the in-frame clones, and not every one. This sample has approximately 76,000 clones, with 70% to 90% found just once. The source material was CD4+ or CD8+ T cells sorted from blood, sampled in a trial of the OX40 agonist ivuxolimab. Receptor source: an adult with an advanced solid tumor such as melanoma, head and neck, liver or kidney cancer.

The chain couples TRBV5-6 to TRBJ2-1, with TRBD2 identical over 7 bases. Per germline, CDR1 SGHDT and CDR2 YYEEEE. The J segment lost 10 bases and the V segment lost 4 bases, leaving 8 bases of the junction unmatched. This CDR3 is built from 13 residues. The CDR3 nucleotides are TGTGCCAGCAGCCCTCAGGGAGGGCGCGAGCAGTTCTTC. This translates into CASSPQGGREQFF.

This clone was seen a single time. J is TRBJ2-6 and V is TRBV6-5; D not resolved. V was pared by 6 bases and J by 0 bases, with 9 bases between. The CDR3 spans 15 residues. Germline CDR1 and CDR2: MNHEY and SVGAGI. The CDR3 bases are TGTGCCAGCAGCGGCTCAGGCTCTGGGGCCAACGTCCTGACTTTC. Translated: CASSGSGSGANVLTF.

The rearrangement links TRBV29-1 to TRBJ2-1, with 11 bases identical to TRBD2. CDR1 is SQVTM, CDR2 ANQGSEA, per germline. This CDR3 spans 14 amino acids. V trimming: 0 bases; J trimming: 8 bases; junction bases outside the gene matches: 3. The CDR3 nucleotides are TGCAGCGTTGAAGATAGCGGGAGGGCCCATGAGCAGTTCTTC. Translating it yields CSVEDSGRAHEQFF.

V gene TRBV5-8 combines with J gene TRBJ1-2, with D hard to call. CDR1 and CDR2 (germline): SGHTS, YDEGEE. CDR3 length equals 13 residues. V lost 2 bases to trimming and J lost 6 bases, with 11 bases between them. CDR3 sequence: CASSLARWDGYTF. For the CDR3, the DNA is TGTGCCAGCAGCTTAGCTCGGTGGGATGGCTACACCTTC.

CDR3 DNA: TGTGCCAGCAGCTCGACCGCCGGGACAGGTGCGAACACCGGGGAGCTGTTTTTT. Amino acid sequence: CASSSTAGTGANTGELFF. The rearrangement joins TRBV7-2 to TRBJ2-2; 8 positions match TRBD1. The CDR3 loop spans 18 amino acids. CDR1 is SGHTA, CDR2 FQGNSA, per germline. V lost 4 bases, J lost 0 bases, and 10 bases stayed unmatched.

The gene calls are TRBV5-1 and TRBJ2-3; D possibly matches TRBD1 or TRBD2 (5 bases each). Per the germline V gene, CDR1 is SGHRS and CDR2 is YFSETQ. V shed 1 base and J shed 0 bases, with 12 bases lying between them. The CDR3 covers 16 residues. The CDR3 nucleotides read TGCGCCAGCAGCTTGACCCACGGGGCTAGCACAGATACGCAGTATTTT. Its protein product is CASSLTHGASTDTQYF.

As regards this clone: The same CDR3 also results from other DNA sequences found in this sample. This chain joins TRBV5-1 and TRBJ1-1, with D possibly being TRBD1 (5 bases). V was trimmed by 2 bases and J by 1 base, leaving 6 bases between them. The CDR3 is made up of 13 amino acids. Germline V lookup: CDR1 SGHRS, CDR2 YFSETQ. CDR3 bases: TGCGCCAGCAGCTTAAGGGGGAACACTGAAGCTTTCTTT. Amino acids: CASSLRGNTEAFF.

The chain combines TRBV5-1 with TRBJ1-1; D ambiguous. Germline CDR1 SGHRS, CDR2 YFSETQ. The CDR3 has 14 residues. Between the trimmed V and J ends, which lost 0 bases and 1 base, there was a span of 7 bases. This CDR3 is CASSLVGGNTEAFF. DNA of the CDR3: TGCGCCAGCAGCTTGGTGGGTGGGAACACTGAAGCTTTCTTT.

This CDR3 reads CASSLARPGLAKNIQYF. The CDR3 bases are TGTGCCAGCAGCTTAGCGAGGCCGGGACTAGCCAAAAACATTCAGTACTTC. The chain employs TRBV7-8 and TRBJ2-4; TRBD2 is a possible D gene (6 bases). In germline, CDR1 is SGHVS, CDR2 FQNEAQ. The CDR3 runs 17 residues. Deletions cut 0 bases from V and 0 bases from J, with 12 bases between.

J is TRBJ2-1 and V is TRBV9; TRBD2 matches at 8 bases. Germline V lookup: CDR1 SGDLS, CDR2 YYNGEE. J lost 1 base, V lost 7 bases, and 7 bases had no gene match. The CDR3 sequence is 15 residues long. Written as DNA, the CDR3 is TGTGCCAGCTCCAGTAGCGGGACGTCCTACAATGAGCAGTTCTTC. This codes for CASSSSGTSYNEQFF.

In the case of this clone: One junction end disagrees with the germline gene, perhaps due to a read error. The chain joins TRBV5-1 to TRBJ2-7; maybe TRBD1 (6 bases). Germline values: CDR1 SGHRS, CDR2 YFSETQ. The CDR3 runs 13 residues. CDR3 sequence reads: CASSPAGDYEQYF. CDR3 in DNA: TGTGCCAGCAGCCCAGCAGGGGACTACGAGCAGTACTTC.

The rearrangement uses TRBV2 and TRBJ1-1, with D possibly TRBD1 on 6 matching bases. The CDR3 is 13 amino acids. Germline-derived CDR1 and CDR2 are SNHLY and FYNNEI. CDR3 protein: CAKSRGLYTEAFF. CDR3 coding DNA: TGTGCTAAGAGCCGGGGGCTCTACACTGAAGCTTTCTTT.

Written as DNA, the CDR3 is TGTGCCAGCAGCTTATCTAGCCTAGTTGAGCAGTTCTTC. Translated: CASSLSSLVEQFF. The chain employs TRBV11-2 and TRBJ2-1, with D maybe TRBD2 (5 bases). The germline V gene encodes CDR1 SGHAT and CDR2 FQNNGV. This CDR3 has 13 residues. Trimming took off 2 bases at V and 9 bases at J, with 11 bases between the two ends.